This T cell receptor beta chain was identified during a study of T cells in Graves' hyperthyroidism and ophthalmopathy. This clonotype was counted at least ten times. The antigen remains unidentified. General study points: Ophthalmopathy and stable hyperthyroidism were told apart by a 13 V-J model. Model predictions of ophthalmopathy came a median approximately 6.2 months before onset.

Amplified TCR beta CDR3 regions came from RNA transcripts. First-round RT-PCR with HTBI primers amplified the TCR CDR3 region. A single record per CDR3 protein comes from TCRdb applying MiXCR to the multiplex PCR reads. The sample lists 380,000 or so distinct CDR3 sequences, about 18% occurring once. The sequence was collected from a woman aged 18-30 years with Graves' hyperthyroidism. Sequenced sample: blood.

The CDR3, as DNA: TGTGCCAGCAGCGGGGACAGGGAATTCACTGAAGCTTTCTTT. This codes for CASSGDREFTEAFF. This chain uses TRBV9 with TRBJ1-1, with 9 nucleotides matching TRBD1. The germline CDR1 and CDR2 sequences are SGDLS and YYNGEE. The CDR3 length is 14 residues. V gave up 3 bases and J gave up 4 bases; unmatched junction bases: 4.